This T cell receptor beta chain stems from a study of CD8 T cells in ankylosing spondylitis. Overall study findings and caveats: For ankylosing spondylitis blood, a TCR beta motif of several highly homologous variants appeared characteristic. Matched ankylosing spondylitis synovial fluid reportedly showed significant enrichment of disease-linked clones. Previously reported in reactive arthritis synovial fluid and blood were some of the motif variants. Those disease-linked clones were CD8+; they were also relatively rare in peripheral blood.

Quantitative 5'-RACE with molecular barcodes generated TCR beta libraries. TCRdb reanalysed the 5' RACE reads using MiXCR and keeps one entry per CDR3 protein. The sample lists about 700,000 distinct CDR3 sequences; around 19% were seen once. Points on this clonotype: Its antigen is currently unknown.

The length of the CDR3 is 16 residues. Trimming removed 6 bases at V and 5 bases at J, with 19 bases between. Input material: blood, either unsorted or a sorted T cell fraction (not recorded which). V gene TRBV12-3 or TRBV12-4 combines with J gene TRBJ2-2; D possibly corresponds to TRBD2 (6 bases). The TCR was taken from a male donor with ankylosing spondylitis. CDR3 sequence: CASSPQATSRTGELFF. CDR3 bases: TGTGCCAGCAGCCCCCAAGCGACTAGTCGTACCGGGGAGCTGTTTTTT.